Here is one T cell receptor beta chain with its context. V was pared by 5 bases and J by 9 bases, with 17 bases of the junction left unmatched. CDR1 is MNHEY and CDR2 is SMNVEV in the germline V gene (reference sequence). CDR3 length: 16 residues. The data originate from a study of blood T cell repertoires in COVID-19. Across the whole study: Collection of acute and convalescent COVID-19 samples took place in the United States, Italy and Spain. The cDNA or gDNA used as material had been derived from T cells, B-cell-depleted T cells, or PBMCs.

Per the original methods: For nucleated cells, counts were estimated from reference gene primer amplification. Measured with immunoSEQ multiplex PCR; TCRdb has only the in-frame clones, and not every one. From that table come the V and J calls and clone size; the DNA was used to work out D and trimming. The sample records hundreds of thousands of clones, 86% being singletons. The sequencing input was peripheral blood. This clonotype was sampled from a woman aged 55 to 70 with COVID-19, enrolled during active disease. The chain combines TRBV27 with TRBJ2-7; 9 bases align to TRBD2. The chain's CDR3 is CASSPLEAGGPGAQYF. CDR3 bases: TGTGCCAGCAGTCCCCTAGAAGCGGGGGGCCCTGGGGCGCAGTACTTC.